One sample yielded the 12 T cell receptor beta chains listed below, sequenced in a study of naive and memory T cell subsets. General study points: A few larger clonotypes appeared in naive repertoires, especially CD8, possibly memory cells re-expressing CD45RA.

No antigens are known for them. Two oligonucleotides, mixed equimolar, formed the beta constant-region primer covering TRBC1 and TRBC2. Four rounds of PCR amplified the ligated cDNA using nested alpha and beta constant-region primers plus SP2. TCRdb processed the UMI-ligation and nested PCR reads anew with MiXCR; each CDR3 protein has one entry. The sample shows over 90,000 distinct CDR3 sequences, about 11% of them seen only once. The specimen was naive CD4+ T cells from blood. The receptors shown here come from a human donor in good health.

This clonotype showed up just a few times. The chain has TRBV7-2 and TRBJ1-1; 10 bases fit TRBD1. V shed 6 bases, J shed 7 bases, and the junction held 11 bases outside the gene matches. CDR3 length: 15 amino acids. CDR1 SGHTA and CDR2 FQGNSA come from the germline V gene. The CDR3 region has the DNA TGTGCCAGCAGACTCACCGGGACAGGGGTCGATGAAGCTTTCTTT. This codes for CASRLTGTGVDEAFF.

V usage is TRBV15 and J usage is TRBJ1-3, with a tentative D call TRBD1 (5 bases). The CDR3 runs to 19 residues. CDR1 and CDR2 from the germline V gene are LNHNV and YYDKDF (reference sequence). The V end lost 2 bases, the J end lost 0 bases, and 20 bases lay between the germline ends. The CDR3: CATSRILSGQGTSGNTIYF. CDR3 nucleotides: TGTGCCACCAGCAGAATACTCTCGGGGCAAGGGACCTCTGGAAACACCATATATTTT.

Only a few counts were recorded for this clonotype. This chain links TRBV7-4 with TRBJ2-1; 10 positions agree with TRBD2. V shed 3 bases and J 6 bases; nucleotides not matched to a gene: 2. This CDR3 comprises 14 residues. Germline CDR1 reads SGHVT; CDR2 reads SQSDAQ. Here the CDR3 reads CASSLSGGANEQFF. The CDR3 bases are TGTGCCAGCAGCTTGAGCGGGGGGGCCAATGAGCAGTTCTTC.

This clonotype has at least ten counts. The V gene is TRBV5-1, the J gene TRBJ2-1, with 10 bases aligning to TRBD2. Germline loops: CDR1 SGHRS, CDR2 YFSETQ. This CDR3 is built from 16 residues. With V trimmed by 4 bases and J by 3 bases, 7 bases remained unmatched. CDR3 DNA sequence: TGCGCCAGCAGCCCACTAGCGGGATACCTCTACAATGAGCAGTTCTTC. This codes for CASSPLAGYLYNEQFF.

For the CDR3, the DNA is TGTGCCAGCAGTACCCCCGGGACAGGGTCCAACGAGCAGTACTTC. Translation gives CASSTPGTGSNEQYF. The rearrangement uses TRBV25-1 and TRBJ2-7; the match to TRBD1 covers 9 bases. The length of the CDR3 is 15 residues. The germline CDR1 and CDR2 sequences are MGHDK and SYGVNS. V trimming: 5 bases; J trimming: 5 bases; junction bases outside the gene matches: 10.

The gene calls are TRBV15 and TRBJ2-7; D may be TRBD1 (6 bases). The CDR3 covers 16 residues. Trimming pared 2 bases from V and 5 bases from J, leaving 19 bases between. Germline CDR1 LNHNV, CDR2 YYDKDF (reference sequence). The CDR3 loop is CATSRPTPRGSNEQYF. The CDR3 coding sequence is TGTGCCACCAGCAGACCAACCCCGAGGGGGAGCAACGAGCAGTACTTC.

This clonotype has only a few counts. CDR3 sequence reads: CASSWQGSLNTEAFF. CDR3 nucleotides: TGTGCCAGCAGCTGGCAGGGGTCATTGAACACTGAAGCTTTCTTT. This chain uses TRBV11-3 with TRBJ1-1, with a weak D call TRBD1 (6 bases). In germline, CDR1 is SGHNT, CDR2 YENEEA. V gave up 4 bases and J gave up 0 bases, with 12 bases separating them. The CDR3 is 15 amino acids.

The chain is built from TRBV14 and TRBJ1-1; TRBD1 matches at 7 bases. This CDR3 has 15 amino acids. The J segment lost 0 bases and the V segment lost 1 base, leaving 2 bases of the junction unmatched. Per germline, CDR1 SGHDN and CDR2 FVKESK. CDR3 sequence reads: CASSQGDRLNTEAFF. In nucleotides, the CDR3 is TGTGCCAGCAGCCAAGGGGACAGATTGAACACTGAAGCTTTCTTT.

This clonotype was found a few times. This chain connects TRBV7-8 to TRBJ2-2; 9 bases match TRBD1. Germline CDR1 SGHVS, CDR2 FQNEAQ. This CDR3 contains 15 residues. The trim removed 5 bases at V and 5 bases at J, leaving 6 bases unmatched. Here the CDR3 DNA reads TGTGCCAGCAGCGGTGACAGGGGGGGTACCGGGGAGCTGTTTTTT. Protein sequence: CASSGDRGGTGELFF.

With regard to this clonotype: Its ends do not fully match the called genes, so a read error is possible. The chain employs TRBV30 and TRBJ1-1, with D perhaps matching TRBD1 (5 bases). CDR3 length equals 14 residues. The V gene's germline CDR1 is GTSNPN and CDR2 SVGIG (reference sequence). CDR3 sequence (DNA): TGTGCCTGGAGTGTACTGGCGGGACGGCCCTTGTGGGTCTTT. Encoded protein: CAWSVLAGRPLWVF.

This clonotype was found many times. The CDR3 DNA sequence: TGTGCCAGCAGCCAAGCGGCCAGGGGAAACACCATATATTTT. Its translation: CASSQAARGNTIYF. The V gene is TRBV4-2, the J gene TRBJ1-3; the D is unclear. The V gene lost 1 base and the J gene lost 4 bases, with 8 bases spanning the gap. The CDR3 spans 14 residues. CDR1 is LGHNA and CDR2 is YNFKEQ in the germline V gene.

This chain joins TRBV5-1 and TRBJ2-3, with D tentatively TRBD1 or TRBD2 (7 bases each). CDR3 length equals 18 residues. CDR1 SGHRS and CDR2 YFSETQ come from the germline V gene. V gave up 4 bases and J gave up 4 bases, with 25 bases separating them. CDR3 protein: CASSPRRGGGRRADTQYF. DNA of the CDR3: TGCGCCAGCAGCCCCCGCAGGGGGGGGGGAAGGAGGGCAGATACGCAGTATTTT.